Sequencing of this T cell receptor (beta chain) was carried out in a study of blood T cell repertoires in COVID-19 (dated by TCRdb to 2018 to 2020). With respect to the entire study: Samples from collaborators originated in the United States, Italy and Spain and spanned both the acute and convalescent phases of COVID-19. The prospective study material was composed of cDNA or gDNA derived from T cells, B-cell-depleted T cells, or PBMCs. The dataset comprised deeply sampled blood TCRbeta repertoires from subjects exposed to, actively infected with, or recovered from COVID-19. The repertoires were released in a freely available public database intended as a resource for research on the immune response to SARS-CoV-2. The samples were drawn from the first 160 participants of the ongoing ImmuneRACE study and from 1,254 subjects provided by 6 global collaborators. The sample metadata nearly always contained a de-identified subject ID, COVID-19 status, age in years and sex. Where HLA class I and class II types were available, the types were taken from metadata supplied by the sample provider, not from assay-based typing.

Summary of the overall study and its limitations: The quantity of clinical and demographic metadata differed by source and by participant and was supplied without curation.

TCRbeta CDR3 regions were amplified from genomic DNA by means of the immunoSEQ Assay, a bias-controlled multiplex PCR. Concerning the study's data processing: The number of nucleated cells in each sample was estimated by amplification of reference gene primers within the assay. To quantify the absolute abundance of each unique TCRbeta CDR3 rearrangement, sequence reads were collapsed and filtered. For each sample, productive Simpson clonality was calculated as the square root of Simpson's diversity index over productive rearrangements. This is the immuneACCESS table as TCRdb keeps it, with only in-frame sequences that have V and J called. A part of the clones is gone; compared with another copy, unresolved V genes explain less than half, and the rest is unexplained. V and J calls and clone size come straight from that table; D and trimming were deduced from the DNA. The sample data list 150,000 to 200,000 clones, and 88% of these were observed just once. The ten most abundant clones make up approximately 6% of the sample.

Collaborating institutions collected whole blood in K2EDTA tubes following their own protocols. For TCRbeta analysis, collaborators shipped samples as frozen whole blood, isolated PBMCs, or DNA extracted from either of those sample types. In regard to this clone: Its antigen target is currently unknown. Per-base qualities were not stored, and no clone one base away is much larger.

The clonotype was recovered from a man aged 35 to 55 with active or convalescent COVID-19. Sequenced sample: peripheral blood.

In nucleotides, the sequence is TGTGCCAGCAGTTTAAATTCACCCCTCCACTTT. It translates to CASSLNSPLHF. The rearranged chain carries TRBV2 and TRBJ1-6, with the D gene not clear enough to name. CDR1 SNHLY and CDR2 FYNNEI were looked up in the germline V gene. V and J lose 5 bases and 7 bases, and a span of 3 bases separates them. Its CDR3 holds 11 amino acids, cysteine through phenylalanine. The only DNA kept is the CDR3, 33 bases in frame from the first base.